This is a list of T cell receptor beta chains from one sample in a study of T cell repertoires in cytomegalovirus infection. One entry per CDR3 protein, called by TCRdb with MiXCR from the reads. The top ten clones hold approximately 24% of a sample with 560,000 or so distinct CDR3 sequences, more than 15% of them seen once. The sample comprised CD8+ T cells from PBMCs. These receptors originate from a human donor in good health (CMV status not recorded). Some clones in this sample may be carry-over from other donors' samples. The CDR3 runs from the conserved cysteine through the conserved F or W. The D gene is left open where the match is weak. The listing skips clone size in some rows; elsewhere it reads once, few, many or a size class.

v_call: TRBV7-2
d_call: NA
clone_size: many
j_call: TRBJ2-2
cdr3_nt: TGTGCCAGCAGCTTAGGAAAGCCTCACCAGGCCCGGGAGCTGTTTTTT
cdr3_aa: CASSLGKPHQARELFF

v_call: TRBV4-2
d_call: NA
clone_size: NA
j_call: TRBJ2-1
cdr3_nt: TGTGCCAGCAGTCCGAAGGGAACAGATTCCTACAATGAGCAGTTCTTC
cdr3_aa: CASSPKGTDSYNEQFF

v_call: TRBV7-9
d_call: TRBD2
clone_size: many
j_call: TRBJ2-7
cdr3_nt: TGTGCCAGCAGCCCACCATTACTAGCGGGAGACGAGCAGTACTTC
cdr3_aa: CASSPPLLAGDEQYF

v_call: TRBV11-2
d_call: TRBD1
clone_size: many
j_call: TRBJ2-7
cdr3_nt: TGTGCCAGCAGCCTGGGACAGGGGAAGTACGAGCAGTACTTC
cdr3_aa: CASSLGQGKYEQYF

v_call: TRBV27
d_call: TRBD1
clone_size: NA
j_call: TRBJ2-7
cdr3_nt: TGTGCCAGCAGCCGTACGACAGGGGCCGAGCAGTACTTC
cdr3_aa: CASSRTTGAEQYF

v_call: TRBV4-1
d_call: TRBD1
clone_size: few
j_call: TRBJ1-2
cdr3_nt: TGCGCCAGCAGCCAAAGCTCAGGGGGAACGTATGGCTACACCTTC
cdr3_aa: CASSQSSGGTYGYTF

v_call: TRBV12-5
d_call: TRBD2
clone_size: NA
j_call: TRBJ2-3
cdr3_nt: TGTGCTAGTGGAAGGGGACTAGAAAGCACAGATACGCAGTATTTT
cdr3_aa: CASGRGLESTDTQYF

v_call: TRBV9
d_call: NA
clone_size: NA
j_call: TRBJ2-7
cdr3_nt: TGTGCCAGCAGCGCGGCCGGGACTCCATCCTACGAGCAGTACTTC
cdr3_aa: CASSAAGTPSYEQYF

v_call: TRBV11-2
d_call: NA
clone_size: many
j_call: TRBJ1-1
cdr3_nt: TGTGCCAGCAGCCCCCACTTGACAGGTCCCCTTGACACTGAAGCTTTCTTT
cdr3_aa: CASSPHLTGPLDTEAFF

v_call: TRBV7-8
d_call: NA
clone_size: many
j_call: TRBJ2-6
cdr3_nt: TGTGCCAGCAGCAAATCGGGACTCCCCTTCTCTGGGGCCAACGTCCTGACTTTC
cdr3_aa: CASSKSGLPFSGANVLTF

v_call: TRBV19
d_call: TRBD2
clone_size: NA
j_call: TRBJ2-2
cdr3_nt: TGTGCCAGGCTCCCCGGGACTAGCGGGCTTAACACCGGGGAGCTGTTTTTT
cdr3_aa: CARLPGTSGLNTGELFF

v_call: TRBV6-6
d_call: TRBD2
clone_size: NA
j_call: TRBJ2-7
cdr3_nt: TGTGCCAGCAGAGGAGCGGGAGGGCTGAACGAGCAGTACTTC
cdr3_aa: CASRGAGGLNEQYF

v_call: TRBV20-1
d_call: NA
clone_size: NA
j_call: TRBJ1-4
cdr3_nt: TGCAGTGCTAGCCCCGTAGAAAAACTGTTTTTT
cdr3_aa: CSASPVEKLFF

v_call: TRBV7-9
d_call: TRBD2
clone_size: NA
j_call: TRBJ2-2
cdr3_nt: TGTGCCAGCAGCCCAGGACTAGCGGGAGGGAGATTTGGGACCGGGGAGCTGTTTTTT
cdr3_aa: CASSPGLAGGRFGTGELFF

v_call: TRBV18
d_call: NA
clone_size: NA
j_call: TRBJ2-7
cdr3_nt: TGTGCCAGCTCACCACAAGCAGACGAGCAGTACTTC
cdr3_aa: CASSPQADEQYF

v_call: TRBV30
d_call: NA
clone_size: few
j_call: TRBJ1-1
cdr3_nt: TGTGCCTGGAGTGTGGCAGCGGTCGGGTTGGCTTTCTTT
cdr3_aa: CAWSVAAVGLAFF

v_call: TRBV2
d_call: TRBD2
clone_size: few
j_call: TRBJ2-5
cdr3_nt: TGTGCCAGCAGTGAATCTAGCGGGGACCAAGAGACCCAGTACTTC
cdr3_aa: CASSESSGDQETQYF

v_call: TRBV20-1
d_call: NA
clone_size: NA
j_call: TRBJ1-1
cdr3_nt: TGCAGTGCTAGAGGTTTTGGTGTTGGCCACACTGAAGCTTTCTTT
cdr3_aa: CSARGFGVGHTEAFF

v_call: TRBV30
d_call: NA
clone_size: few
j_call: TRBJ1-1
cdr3_nt: TGTGCCTGGAGTACTTCCTTGAACACTGAAGCTTTCTTT
cdr3_aa: CAWSTSLNTEAFF

v_call: TRBV6-4
d_call: TRBD2
clone_size: few
j_call: TRBJ2-1
cdr3_nt: TGTGCCAGCAGTGCCCTAGCGGGGGGGGGCAATGAGCAGTTCTTC
cdr3_aa: CASSALAGGGNEQFF

v_call: TRBV11-2
d_call: NA
clone_size: NA
j_call: TRBJ2-7
cdr3_nt: TGTGGCAGCAGCTCCCCATCGGGGGTTCCCTACGAGCAGTACTTC
cdr3_aa: CGSSSPSGVPYEQYF

v_call: TRBV7-3
d_call: NA
clone_size: NA
j_call: TRBJ1-1
cdr3_nt: TGTGCCAGCAGCTCAATCAGGAGACGGAACACTGAAGCTTTCTTT
cdr3_aa: CASSSIRRRNTEAFF

v_call: TRBV27
d_call: NA
clone_size: few
j_call: TRBJ2-7
cdr3_nt: TGTGCCAGCAGTTTAGGGGGGAGCGGGACACGCCGTCACGAGCAGTACTTC
cdr3_aa: CASSLGGSGTRRHEQYF

v_call: TRBV4-1
d_call: NA
clone_size: NA
j_call: TRBJ2-2
cdr3_nt: TGCGCCAGCAGCCAAGATCGGGGTCGGGCCGGGGAGCTGTTTTTT
cdr3_aa: CASSQDRGRAGELFF

v_call: TRBV7-9
d_call: NA
clone_size: many
j_call: TRBJ2-5
cdr3_nt: TGTGCCAGTCGGGGGCGCAACAGGTCGGGAGAGACCCAGTACTTC
cdr3_aa: CASRGRNRSGETQYF

v_call: TRBV6-1
d_call: TRBD2
clone_size: many
j_call: TRBJ2-2
cdr3_nt: TGTGCCAGCAGTGAAAGGGGACTAGCGGGAGGACCGAACACCGGGGAGCTGTTTTTT
cdr3_aa: CASSERGLAGGPNTGELFF

v_call: TRBV29-1
d_call: NA
clone_size: NA
j_call: TRBJ2-7
cdr3_nt: TGCAGCGGGGGAGAGGGAGAGTATCCCTCCGAGCAGTACTTC
cdr3_aa: CSGGEGEYPSEQYF

v_call: TRBV20-1
d_call: NA
clone_size: NA
j_call: TRBJ1-5
cdr3_nt: TGCAGTGCTAGAATGAGGGGGAATCAGCCCCAGCATTTT
cdr3_aa: CSARMRGNQPQHF

v_call: TRBV12-3/TRBV12-4
d_call: TRBD1
clone_size: few
j_call: TRBJ2-5
cdr3_nt: TGTGCCAGCAGTTCGTCCCTGACAGGGGAGCAAGAGACCCAGTACTTC
cdr3_aa: CASSSSLTGEQETQYF

v_call: TRBV28
d_call: NA
clone_size: many
j_call: TRBJ2-7
cdr3_nt: TGTGCCAGCAGTTCAATCGTGTTCTACGAGCAGTACTTC
cdr3_aa: CASSSIVFYEQYF

v_call: TRBV11-2
d_call: NA
clone_size: many
j_call: TRBJ2-5
cdr3_nt: TGTGCCAGCAGCCCGGGGGTCCGGGAGTACGAGACCCAGTACTTC
cdr3_aa: CASSPGVREYETQYF

v_call: TRBV11-1
d_call: NA
clone_size: many
j_call: TRBJ2-3
cdr3_nt: TGTGCCAGCAGCTTAGCGGGAGGCCTGAATACGCAGTATTTT
cdr3_aa: CASSLAGGLNTQYF

v_call: TRBV7-9
d_call: NA
clone_size: NA
j_call: TRBJ1-1
cdr3_nt: TGTGCCAGCAGCCCGAGCCCCGTCGAAGCTTTCTTT
cdr3_aa: CASSPSPVEAFF

v_call: TRBV20-1
d_call: NA
clone_size: NA
j_call: TRBJ2-7
cdr3_nt: TGCAGTGCCCGAGAGGGGGATTACGAGCAGTACTTC
cdr3_aa: CSAREGDYEQYF

v_call: TRBV19
d_call: NA
clone_size: many
j_call: TRBJ1-1
cdr3_nt: TGTGCCAGTAGTATAGATACAGGGCTGAACACTGAAGCTTTCTTT
cdr3_aa: CASSIDTGLNTEAFF